This paragraph reports one TCR beta chain. Antigen specificity is unknown. The record originates from a study of cytomegalovirus exposure and HLA in healthy donors. Unrecorded immune exposure was likely among donors, who were nominally healthy when sampled. Study-wide results and caveats: Most of the TCR beta V segments (in an earlier analysis) were productive either about 87% or about 30% of the time.

Primers included in the PCR were 60 Vbeta and 13 Jbeta primers. Assay used: immunoSEQ multiplex PCR; TCRdb lists only in-frame clones, some missing. The top ten hold 3% to 3.5% of the sample, which has around 190,000 clones, just under 75% seen once. CDR1 is SGHAT and CDR2 is FQNNGV in the germline V gene. Trimming stripped 1 base from V and 4 bases from J, with 12 bases between. The length of the CDR3 is 15 residues. The chain has TRBV11-2 and TRBJ2-3; no clear D gene. The sequence was obtained from a woman aged 30 to 39 in good health and CMV-seropositive. Sequencing input: PBMCs. The CDR3 DNA sequence: TGTGCCAGCAGCTTAGCAAATGTCCGGGCAGATACGCAGTATTTT. This translates into CASSLANVRADTQYF. Combining the CDR3 with reference TRBV11-2 and TRBJ2-3 gives the whole variable domain EAGVAQSPRYKIIEKRQSVAFWCNPISGHATLYWYQQILGQGPKLLIQFQNNGVVDDSQLPKDRFSAERLKGVDSTLKIQPAKLEDSAVYLCASSLANVRADTQYFGPGTRLTVL.